This T cell receptor (beta chain) originates from a study of response to subunit inactivated influenza vaccine. General study results and limits: Each seasonal flu vaccination may recruit only limited new T cells, authors suggested.

The CDR3 contains 15 residues. Trimming cost V 0 bases and J 3 bases, with 10 bases left between them. Per the germline V gene, CDR1 is LGHNA and CDR2 is YSLEER. TCRdb re-derived calls from the RT-PCR reads in MiXCR, one entry per CDR3 protein. The table shows more than 700,000 distinct CDR3 sequences, with 20% to 25% occurring only once. As concerns this clonotype: As yet, its antigen is unknown.

V is TRBV4-3 and J is TRBJ2-3; D gene ambiguous. The sequencing used PBMCs from blood, collected 5 to 6 days after vaccination. This clonotype originated in a man aged 45 to 65 who received an inactivated influenza vaccine. CDR3 sequence reads: CASSQDTTWTDTQYF. The CDR3 DNA reads TGCGCCAGCAGCCAAGATACCACTTGGACAGATACGCAGTATTTT.